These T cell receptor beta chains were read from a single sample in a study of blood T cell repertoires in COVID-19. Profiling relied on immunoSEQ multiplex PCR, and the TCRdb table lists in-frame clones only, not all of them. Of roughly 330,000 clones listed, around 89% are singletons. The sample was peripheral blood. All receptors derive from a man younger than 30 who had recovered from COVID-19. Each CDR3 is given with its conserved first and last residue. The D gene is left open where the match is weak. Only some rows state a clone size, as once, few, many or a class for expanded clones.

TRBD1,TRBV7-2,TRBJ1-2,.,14,CASSLGTGHYGYTF,TGTGCCAGCAGCTTAGGGACAGGGCACTATGGCTACACCTTC
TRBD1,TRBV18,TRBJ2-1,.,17,CASSPKTGGPRTNEQFF,TGTGCCAGCTCACCCAAGACAGGGGGACCCCGAACGAATGAGCAGTTCTTC
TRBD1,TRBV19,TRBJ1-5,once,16,CASSIGQGIRDQPQHF,TGTGCCAGTAGTATAGGACAGGGGATACGAGATCAGCCCCAGCATTTT
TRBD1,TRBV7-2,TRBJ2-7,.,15,CASSENRGLSYEQYF,TGTGCCAGCAGCGAAAACAGGGGGCTCTCCTACGAGCAGTACTTC
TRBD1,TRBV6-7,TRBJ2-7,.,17,CASSLRTGNPIGCEQYF,TGTGCCAGCAGTTTGAGGACAGGCAATCCCATAGGGTGTGAGCAGTACTTC
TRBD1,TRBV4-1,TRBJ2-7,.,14,CASSLLTGVDEQYF,TGCGCCAGCAGCCTCCTCACAGGGGTCGACGAGCAGTACTTC
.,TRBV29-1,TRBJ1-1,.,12,CSVEAKNTEAFF,TGCAGCGTTGAAGCAAAGAACACTGAAGCTTTCTTT
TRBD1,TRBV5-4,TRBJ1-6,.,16,CASSSRTGGFNSPLHF,TGTGCCAGCAGCTCCCGGACAGGGGGATTTAATTCACCCCTCCACTTT
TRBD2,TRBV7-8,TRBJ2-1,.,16,CASSTPSGSSSNEQFF,TGTGCCAGCAGCACCCCTAGCGGGAGCTCGTCCAATGAGCAGTTCTTC
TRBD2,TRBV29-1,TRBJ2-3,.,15,CSVAPAGGRTDTQYF,TGCAGCGTTGCTCCCGCGGGAGGCCGCACAGATACGCAGTATTTT
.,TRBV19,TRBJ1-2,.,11,CASSIYYGYTF,TGTGCCAGTAGTATCTACTATGGCTACACCTTC
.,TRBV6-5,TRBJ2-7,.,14,CASTALDTSYEQYF,TGTGCCAGCACTGCCCTGGACACATCCTACGAGCAGTACTTC
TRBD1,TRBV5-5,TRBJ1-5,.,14,CASSLTGGNQPQHF,TGTGCCAGCAGCTTGACAGGGGGCAATCAGCCCCAGCATTTT
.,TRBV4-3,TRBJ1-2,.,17,CASSQDYVAYTNYGYTF,TGCGCCAGCAGCCAAGATTACGTCGCCTATACTAACTATGGCTACACCTTC
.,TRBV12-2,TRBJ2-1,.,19,CASRLAMVWETLSYNEQFF,TGTGCAAGTCGCTTAGCAATGGTTTGGGAGACCCTTTCCTACAATGAGCAGTTCTTC
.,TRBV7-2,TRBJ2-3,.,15,CASSLVRRPTDTQYF,TGTGCCAGCAGCTTAGTGCGGCGCCCCACAGATACGCAGTATTTT
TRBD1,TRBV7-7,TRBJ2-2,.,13,CALRTGNTGELFF,TGTGCTTTAAGGACAGGAAACACCGGGGAGCTGTTTTTT
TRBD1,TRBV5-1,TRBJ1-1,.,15,CASSSGQGWDTEAFF,TGCGCCAGCAGCTCGGGACAGGGGTGGGATACTGAAGCTTTCTTT
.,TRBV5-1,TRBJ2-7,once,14,CASSLDRNIYEQYF,TGCGCCAGCAGCTTGGACAGAAACATCTACGAGCAGTACTTC
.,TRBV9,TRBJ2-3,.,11,CASSAAFTQYF,TGTGCCAGCAGTGCCGCGTTCACGCAGTATTTT
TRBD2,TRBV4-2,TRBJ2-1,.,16,CASSQAAGSEMHEQFF,TGTGCCAGCAGCCAAGCAGCGGGGTCCGAGATGCATGAGCAGTTCTTC
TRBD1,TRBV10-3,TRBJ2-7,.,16,CAISEASGQVSYEQYF,TGTGCCATCAGTGAGGCCTCAGGACAGGTTTCCTACGAGCAGTACTTC
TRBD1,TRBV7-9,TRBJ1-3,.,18,CASSRWDRGPYSGNTIYF,TGTGCCAGCAGCAGATGGGACAGGGGACCATACTCTGGAAACACCATATATTTT
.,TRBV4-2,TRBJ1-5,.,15,CASSQGSGANQPQHF,TGTGCCAGCAGCCAAGGTTCAGGGGCCAATCAGCCCCAGCATTTT
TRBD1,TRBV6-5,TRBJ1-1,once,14,CASSRDRGGTEAFF,TGTGCCAGCAGTAGGGACAGGGGTGGCACTGAAGCTTTCTTT
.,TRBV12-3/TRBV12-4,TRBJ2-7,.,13,CASSSTGSAEQYF,TGTGCCAGCAGTTCCACAGGGTCAGCCGAGCAGTACTTC
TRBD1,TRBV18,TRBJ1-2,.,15,CASSPLQGADYGYTF,TGTGCCAGCTCACCTTTACAGGGGGCGGACTATGGCTACACCTTC
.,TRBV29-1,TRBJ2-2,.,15,CSVEPGQPGTGELFF,TGCAGCGTTGAGCCAGGACAACCGGGCACCGGGGAGCTGTTTTTT
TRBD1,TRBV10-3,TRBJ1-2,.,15,CAISEEAGGVYGYTF,TGTGCCATCAGTGAGGAGGCAGGGGGCGTCTATGGCTACACCTTC
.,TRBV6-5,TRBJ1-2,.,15,CASSYWKGGDYGYTF,TGTGCCAGCAGTTACTGGAAGGGGGGGGACTATGGCTACACCTTC
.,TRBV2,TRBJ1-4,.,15,CASRFQGLSNEKLFF,TGTGCCAGCAGGTTTCAGGGATTGTCTAATGAAAAACTGTTTTTT
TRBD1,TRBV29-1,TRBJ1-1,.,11,CSVMGQGAAFF,TGCAGCGTGATGGGACAGGGGGCGGCTTTCTTT
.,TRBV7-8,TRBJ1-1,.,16,CASSLPGYGTNTEAFF,TGTGCCAGCAGCCTCCCCGGGTATGGCACCAACACTGAAGCTTTCTTT
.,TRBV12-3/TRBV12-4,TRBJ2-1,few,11,CASRRYNEQFF,TGTGCCAGCAGACGGTACAATGAGCAGTTCTTC
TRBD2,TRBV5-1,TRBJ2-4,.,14,CASSSGTSGNIQYF,TGCGCCAGCAGCTCGGGGACTAGCGGAAACATTCAGTACTTC
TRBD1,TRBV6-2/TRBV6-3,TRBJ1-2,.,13,CASSYLGQVGYTF,TGTGCCAGCAGTTACTTGGGACAGGTTGGCTACACCTTC
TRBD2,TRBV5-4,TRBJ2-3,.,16,CASSLRIRGGPDTQYF,TGTGCCAGCAGCTTGAGAATACGGGGGGGGCCAGATACGCAGTATTTT
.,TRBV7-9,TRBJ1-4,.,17,CASSLGRLGTGREKLFF,TGTGCCAGCAGCTTGGGGCGGCTCGGGACCGGGAGGGAAAAACTGTTTTTT
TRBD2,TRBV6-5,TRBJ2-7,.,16,CASSYSGLADPYEQYF,TGTGCCAGCAGTTACTCGGGGCTAGCGGATCCCTACGAGCAGTACTTC
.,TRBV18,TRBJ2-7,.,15,CASSWRVGDLYEQYF,TGTGCCAGCTCATGGAGGGTGGGAGACCTCTACGAGCAGTACTTC
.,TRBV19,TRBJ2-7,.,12,CASSISAGEQYF,TGTGCCAGTAGTATTTCAGCAGGAGAGCAGTACTTC